This entry describes one TCR beta chain. Using immunoSEQ multiplex PCR, the repertoire was profiled, and TCRdb retains in-frame clones only, with some absent. Among around 190,000 clones listed, 76% were seen once. These data belong to a study of blood T cell repertoires in COVID-19. Study background: Samples taken during acute and convalescent COVID-19 were collected in the United States, Italy and Spain.

The CDR3 has 17 amino acids. Germline-derived CDR1 and CDR2 are MGHRA and YSYEKL. The junction had 8 bases not matched to a gene; V was cut back by 0 bases and J by 5 bases. Material for sequencing was peripheral blood. The genes are TRBV4-1 and TRBJ2-3, with 10 bases aligning to TRBD1. This clonotype was obtained from a woman aged 45 to 65 with active or convalescent COVID-19. The CDR3 DNA follows: TGCGCCAGCAGCCAAGAATCGAGGACAGGGGGTCTAGATACGCAGTATTTT. Translation gives CASSQESRTGGLDTQYF.